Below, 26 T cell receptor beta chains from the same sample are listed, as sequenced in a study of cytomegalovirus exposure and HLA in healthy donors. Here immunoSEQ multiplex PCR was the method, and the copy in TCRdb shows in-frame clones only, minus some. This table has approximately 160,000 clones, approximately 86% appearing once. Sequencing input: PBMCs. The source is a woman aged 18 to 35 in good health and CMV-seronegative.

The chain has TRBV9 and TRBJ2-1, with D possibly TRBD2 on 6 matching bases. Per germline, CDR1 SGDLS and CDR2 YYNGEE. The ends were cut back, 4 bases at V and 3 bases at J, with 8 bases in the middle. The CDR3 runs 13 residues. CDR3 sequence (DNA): TGTGCCAGCAGCTCTAGCGACTACAATGAGCAGTTCTTC. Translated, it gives CASSSSDYNEQFF.

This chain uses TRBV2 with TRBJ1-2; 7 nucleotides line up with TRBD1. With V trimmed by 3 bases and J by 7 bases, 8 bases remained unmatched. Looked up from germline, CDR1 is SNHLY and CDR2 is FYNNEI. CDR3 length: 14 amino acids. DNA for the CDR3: TGTGCCAGCAGTGAGAGAGAAGGGGGCGGTGGCTACACCTTC. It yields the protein CASSEREGGGGYTF. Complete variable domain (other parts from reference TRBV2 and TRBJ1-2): EPEVTQTPSHQVTQMGQEVILRCVPISNHLYFYWYRQILGQKVEFLVSFYNNEISEKSEIFDDQFSVERPDGSNFTLKIRSTKLEDSAMYFCASSEREGGGGYTFGSGTRLTVV.

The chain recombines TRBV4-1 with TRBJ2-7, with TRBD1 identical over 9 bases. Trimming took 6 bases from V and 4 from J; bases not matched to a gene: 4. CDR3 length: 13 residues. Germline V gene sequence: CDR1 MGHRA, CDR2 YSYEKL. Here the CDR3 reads CASRRTGDYEQYF. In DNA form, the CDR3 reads TGCGCCAGCAGAAGGACAGGGGATTACGAGCAGTACTTC.

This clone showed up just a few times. CDR3 bases: TGCGCCAGCAGTGAAGAGAATGAGCAGTTCTTC. This translates into CASSEENEQFF. V is TRBV10-1 and J is TRBJ2-1; D ambiguous. V lost 3 bases to trimming and J lost 7 bases, with 4 bases between them. Germline loops: CDR1 WNHNN, CDR2 SYGVQD (reference sequence). This CDR3 spans 11 amino acids.

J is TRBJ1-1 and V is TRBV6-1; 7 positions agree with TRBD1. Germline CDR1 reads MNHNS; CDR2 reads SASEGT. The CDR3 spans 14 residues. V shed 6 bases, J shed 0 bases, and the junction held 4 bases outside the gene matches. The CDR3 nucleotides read TGTGCCAGCAGCCTACAGGGGCTGAACACTGAAGCTTTCTTT. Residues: CASSLQGLNTEAFF.

CDR3 sequence: CAISEWADYGYTF. The CDR3 DNA reads as TGTGCCATCAGTGAGTGGGCTGACTATGGCTACACCTTC. The chain uses TRBV10-3 and TRBJ1-2; D gene uncertain. CDR3 length: 13 residues. V lost 1 base to trimming and J lost 3 bases, with 6 bases between them. Per germline, CDR1 ENHRY and CDR2 SYGVKD.

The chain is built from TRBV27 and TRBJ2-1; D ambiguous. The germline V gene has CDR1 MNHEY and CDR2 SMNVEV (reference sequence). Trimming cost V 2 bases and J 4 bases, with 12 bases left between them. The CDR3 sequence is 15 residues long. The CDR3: CASSLLGFRYNEQFF. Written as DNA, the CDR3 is TGTGCCAGCAGTTTACTGGGCTTCCGGTACAATGAGCAGTTCTTC.

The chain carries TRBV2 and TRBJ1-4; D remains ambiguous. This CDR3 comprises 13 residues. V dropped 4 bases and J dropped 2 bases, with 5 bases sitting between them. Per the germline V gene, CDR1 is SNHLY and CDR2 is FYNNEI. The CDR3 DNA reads TGTGCCAGCAGTGGCGTCACTAATGAAAAACTGTTTTTT. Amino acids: CASSGVTNEKLFF.

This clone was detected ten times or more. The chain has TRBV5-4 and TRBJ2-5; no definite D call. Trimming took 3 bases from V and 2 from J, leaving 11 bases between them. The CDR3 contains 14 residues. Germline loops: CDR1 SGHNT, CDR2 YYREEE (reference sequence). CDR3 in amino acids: CASSSKMRQETQYF. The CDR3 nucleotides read TGTGCCAGCAGCTCTAAAATGCGTCAAGAGACCCAGTACTTC. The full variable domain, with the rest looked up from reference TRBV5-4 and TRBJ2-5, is ETGVTQSPTHLIKTRGQQVTLRCSSQSGHNTVSWYQQALGQGPQFIFQYYREEENGRGNFPPRFSGLQFPNYSSELNVNALELDDSALYLCASSSKMRQETQYFGPGTRLLVL.

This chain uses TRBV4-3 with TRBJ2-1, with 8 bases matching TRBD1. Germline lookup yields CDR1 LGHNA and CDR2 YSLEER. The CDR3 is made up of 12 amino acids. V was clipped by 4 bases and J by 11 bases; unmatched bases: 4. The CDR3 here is CASSLDRGKQFF. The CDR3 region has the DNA TGCGCCAGCAGCCTCGACAGGGGTAAGCAGTTCTTC.

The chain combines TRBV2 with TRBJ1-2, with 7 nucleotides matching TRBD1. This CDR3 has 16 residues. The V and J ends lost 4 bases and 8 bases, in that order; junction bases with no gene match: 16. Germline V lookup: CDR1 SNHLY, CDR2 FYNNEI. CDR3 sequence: CASSGHAAGQLVGYTF. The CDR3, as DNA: TGTGCCAGCAGTGGACATGCCGCGGGACAGTTGGTCGGCTACACCTTC.

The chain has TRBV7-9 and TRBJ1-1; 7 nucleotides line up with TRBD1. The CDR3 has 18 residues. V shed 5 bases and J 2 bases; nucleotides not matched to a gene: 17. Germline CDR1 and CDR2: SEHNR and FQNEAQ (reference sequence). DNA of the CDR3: TGTGCCAGCAGCGAAACGTTAAAAGGGACAGCACTTAACACTGAAGCTTTCTTT. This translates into CASSETLKGTALNTEAFF.

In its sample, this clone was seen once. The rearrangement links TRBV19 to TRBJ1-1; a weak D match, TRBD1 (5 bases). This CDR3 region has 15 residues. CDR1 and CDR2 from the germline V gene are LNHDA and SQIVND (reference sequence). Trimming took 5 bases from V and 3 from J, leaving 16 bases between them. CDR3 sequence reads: CASSLSPTAYTEAFF. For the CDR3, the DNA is TGTGCCAGTAGTCTATCTCCGACAGCCTACACTGAAGCTTTCTTT.

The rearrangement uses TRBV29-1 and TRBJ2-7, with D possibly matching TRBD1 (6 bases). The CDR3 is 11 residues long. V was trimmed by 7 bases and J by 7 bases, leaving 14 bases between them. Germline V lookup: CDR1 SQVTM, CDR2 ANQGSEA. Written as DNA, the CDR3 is TGCAGCGCTAGAAGGGGGTTTGAGCAGTACTTC. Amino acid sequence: CSARRGFEQYF.

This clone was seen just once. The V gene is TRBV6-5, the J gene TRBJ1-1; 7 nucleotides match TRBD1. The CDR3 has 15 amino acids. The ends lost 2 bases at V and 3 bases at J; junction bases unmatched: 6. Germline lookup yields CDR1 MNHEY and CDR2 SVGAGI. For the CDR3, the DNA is TGTGCCAGCAGTTACAGGGGGCTTGGGGACACTGAAGCTTTCTTT. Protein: CASSYRGLGDTEAFF.

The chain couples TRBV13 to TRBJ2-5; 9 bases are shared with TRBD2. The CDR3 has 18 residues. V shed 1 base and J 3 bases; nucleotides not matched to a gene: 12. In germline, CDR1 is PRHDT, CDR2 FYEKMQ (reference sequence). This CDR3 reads CASSLEVAGESSEETQYF. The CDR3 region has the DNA TGTGCCAGCAGCTTAGAAGTAGCGGGGGAAAGCTCCGAAGAGACCCAGTACTTC.

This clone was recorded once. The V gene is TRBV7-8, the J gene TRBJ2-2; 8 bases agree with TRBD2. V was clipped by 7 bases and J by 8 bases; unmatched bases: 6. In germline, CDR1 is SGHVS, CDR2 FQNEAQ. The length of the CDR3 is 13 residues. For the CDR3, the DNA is TGTGCCAGCATACACGCGGGGGGAGGGGAGCTGTTTTTT. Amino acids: CASIHAGGGELFF.

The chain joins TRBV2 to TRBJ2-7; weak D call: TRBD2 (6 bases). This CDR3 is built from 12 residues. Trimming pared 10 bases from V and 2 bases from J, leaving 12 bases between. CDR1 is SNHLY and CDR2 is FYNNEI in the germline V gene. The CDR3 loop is CATGRGTYEQYF. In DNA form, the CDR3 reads TGTGCCACCGGACGGGGGACCTACGAGCAGTACTTC.

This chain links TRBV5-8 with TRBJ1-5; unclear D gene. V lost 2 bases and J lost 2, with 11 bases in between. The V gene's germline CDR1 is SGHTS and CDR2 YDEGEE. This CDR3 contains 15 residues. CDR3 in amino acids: CASSFSGRGNQPQHF. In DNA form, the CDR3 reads TGTGCCAGCAGCTTTAGCGGACGTGGCAATCAGCCCCAGCATTTT.

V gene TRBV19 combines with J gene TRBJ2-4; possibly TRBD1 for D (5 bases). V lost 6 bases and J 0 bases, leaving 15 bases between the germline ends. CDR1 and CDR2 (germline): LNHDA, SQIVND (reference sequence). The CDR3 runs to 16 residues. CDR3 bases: TGTGCCAGTAGCTTACAGGCTTCCGAAGCCAAAAACATTCAGTACTTC. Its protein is CASSLQASEAKNIQYF.

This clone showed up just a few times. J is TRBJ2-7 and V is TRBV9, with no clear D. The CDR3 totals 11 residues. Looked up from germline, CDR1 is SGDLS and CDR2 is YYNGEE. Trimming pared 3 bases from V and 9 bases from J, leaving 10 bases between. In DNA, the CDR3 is TGTGCCAGCAGCGGACATTCCGGGCAGTACTTC. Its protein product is CASSGHSGQYF.

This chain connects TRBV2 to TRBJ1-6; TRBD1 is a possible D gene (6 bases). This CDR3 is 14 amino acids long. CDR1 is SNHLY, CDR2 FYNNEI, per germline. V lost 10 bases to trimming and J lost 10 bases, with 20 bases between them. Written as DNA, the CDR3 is TGTGCCACCTCCGGGGACACTCTTAAGTCACCCCTCCACTTT. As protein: CATSGDTLKSPLHF.

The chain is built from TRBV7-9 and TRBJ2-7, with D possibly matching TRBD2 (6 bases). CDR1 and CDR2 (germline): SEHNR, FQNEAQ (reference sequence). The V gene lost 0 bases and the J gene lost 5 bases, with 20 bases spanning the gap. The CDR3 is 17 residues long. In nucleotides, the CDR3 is TGTGCCAGCAGCTTAGCCTTCTCCGGAGGGGCCTACAACGAGCAGTACTTC. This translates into CASSLAFSGGAYNEQYF.

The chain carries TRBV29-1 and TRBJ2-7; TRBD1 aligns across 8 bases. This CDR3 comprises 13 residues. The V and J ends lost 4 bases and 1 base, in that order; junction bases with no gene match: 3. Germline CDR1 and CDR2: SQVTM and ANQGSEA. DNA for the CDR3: TGCAGCGTTGTTGGGGACAGGTCCTACGAGCAGTACTTC. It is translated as CSVVGDRSYEQYF.

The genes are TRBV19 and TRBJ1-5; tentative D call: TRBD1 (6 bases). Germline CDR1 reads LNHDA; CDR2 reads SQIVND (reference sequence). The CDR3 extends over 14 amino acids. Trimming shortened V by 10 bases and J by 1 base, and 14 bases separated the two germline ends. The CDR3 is CATTRGRSNQPQHF. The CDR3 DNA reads TGTGCCACCACCAGGGGACGGAGCAATCAGCCCCAGCATTTT.

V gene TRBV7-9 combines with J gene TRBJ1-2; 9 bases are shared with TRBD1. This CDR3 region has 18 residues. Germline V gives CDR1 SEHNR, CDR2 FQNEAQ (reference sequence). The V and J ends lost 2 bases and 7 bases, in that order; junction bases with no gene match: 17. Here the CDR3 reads CASSLRDNRDREPLGYTF. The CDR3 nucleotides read TGTGCCAGCAGCTTACGAGATAACCGGGACAGGGAGCCCCTTGGCTACACCTTC.